This T cell receptor (beta chain) was sequenced in a study of cytomegalovirus exposure and HLA in healthy donors. Germline loops: CDR1 LGHNA, CDR2 YNFKEQ. This CDR3 region has 17 residues. V lost 3 bases to trimming and J lost 6 bases; unmatched junction nucleotides: 9. Study-level points and caveats: It was reported that the classifier diagnosed cytomegalovirus status with high specificity and sensitivity in both the original and validation cohorts. More clonal expansion characterized HLA-associated TCR beta chains than equally common others in a later analysis.

This clone was seen more than once but under ten times. Antigen: not known. The PCR employed 60 Vbeta primers together with 13 Jbeta primers. Only in-frame clones appear in the TCRdb table, and some are missing; sequencing was by immunoSEQ multiplex PCR. The sample includes some 180,000 clones, approximately 84% of them seen just once. The clonotype comes from a girl aged 5 to 17 in good health and CMV-seropositive. Source material: PBMCs. The chain couples TRBV4-2 to TRBJ2-1; 12 nucleotides agree with TRBD2. This CDR3 is CASSQELAGGITNEQFF. The CDR3 DNA reads as TGTGCCAGCAGCCAGGAACTAGCGGGAGGTATTACCAATGAGCAGTTCTTC.